Given below is one T cell receptor (beta chain) in context. The CDR3 has 15 amino acids. CDR1 and CDR2 (germline): LNHDA, SQIVND (reference sequence). V lost 4 bases and J 1 base, leaving 13 bases between the germline ends. Both 60 Vbeta primers and 13 Jbeta primers went into the PCR. Using immunoSEQ multiplex PCR, the repertoire was profiled, and TCRdb retains in-frame clones only, with some absent. Of roughly 100,000 clones in the sample, about a tenth are singletons; the top ten hold 5.5% to 7.5%. These data originate in a study of cytomegalovirus exposure and HLA in healthy donors. This chain connects TRBV19 to TRBJ1-1; a weak D match, TRBD1 (6 bases). This TCR was sampled from a man aged 40-55 years in good health and CMV-seropositive. The sequenced sample was PBMCs. The CDR3 loop is CASSTAGTPNTEAFF. The CDR3 bases are TGTGCCAGTAGTACCGCCGGGACACCGAACACTGAAGCTTTCTTT.